This TCR beta chain appears in the sequencing data of a study of CD8 T cells in Susac syndrome (dated by TCRdb to the late 2010s). For the wider study: The study used repertoire sequencing to test whether antigen drove CD8+ T cell activation and differentiation in Susac syndrome. Overall study results and their limits: The study acknowledged that relatively few individuals were included in the TCR sequencing and HLA analysis.

RNA was extracted using the RNeasy kit, and roughly 0.5 to 1 ug of the RNA was reverse transcribed with random hexamers. The immunoSEQ multiplex PCR assay, which covers 54 Vbeta and 13 Jbeta segments, was used to amplify TCR beta CDR3 regions. Bias from PCR amplification was corrected by using a synthetic template baseline for primer optimization and for computational correction. As for the original processing: Reads were annotated to V, D and J genes per IMGT and analyzed with immunoSEQ Analyzer, keeping only productive sequences. Clonality was computed as one minus Shannon entropy normalized by log2 of the number of productive unique sequences. Public and private clones were assessed among the 100 most prevalent clones of each patient and control. Clones were defined as Susac-specific when absent from the healthy and MS cohorts, from 1,000 to 1,100 published viral clones and from other ImmuneACCESS disease sequences. TCRdb reprocessed the public reads (quality trimming at Q25 with fastp, clone calling with MiXCR) and kept in-frame beta chains. Under each unique CDR3 protein, matching rows form one entry showing the most common genes and DNA. These V and J calls derive from TCRdb rather than the authors' analysis. The sample table contains approximately 160,000 distinct CDR3 sequences; only one count was recorded for approximately 94% of them. The ten largest account for over 0.08% of the sample.

The germline V gene (reference sequence) sets CDR1 to GTSNPN and CDR2 to SVGIG. V loses 4 bases of germline sequence and J loses 5 bases, and the interval between the two ends is 9 bases. Including cysteine and phenylalanine, the CDR3 has 13 amino acids. Only CDR3 DNA is held: 39 bases, read in frame from base 1. Peripheral blood CD8+ and CD4+ T cells from healthy donors, Susac syndrome patients and multiple sclerosis patients were profiled by high-throughput TCR beta sequencing. Multiple sclerosis controls were treatment-naive patients with stable or active relapsing-remitting disease fulfilling revised McDonald criteria. Bulk CD8+ and CD4+ T cells were purified by magnetic negative isolation, while CD8+ TEMRA cells were enriched using FACS. Blood was collected in EDTA tubes and processed within 24 hours, with PBMCs isolated through density gradient centrifugation. PBMCs intended for TCR sequencing were frozen in liquid nitrogen and were later thawed in a 37 degrees C water bath. Purity of sorted or isolated CD4+, CD8+ and CD8+ TEMRA cells was at least 90%.

In regard to this clonotype: It lacks a known antigen. Nothing much larger sits one base from this clone, and base qualities are not available.

The specimen was CD4+ T cells from PBMCs. The receptor was derived from a human donor with multiple sclerosis. This sequence uses TRBV30 and TRBJ1-6; confidence is insufficient to name the D gene. CDR3 region: CAWKRPDNSPLHF. Here is the DNA: TGTGCCTGGAAACGACCTGATAATTCACCCCTCCACTTT. Reference TRBV30 and TRBJ1-6 genes cover what lies past the CDR3, so the full variable domain is SQTIHQWPATLVQPVGSPLSLECTVEGTSNPNLYWYRQAAGRGLQLLFYSVGIGQISSEVPQNLSASRPQDRQFILSSKKLLLSDSGFYLCAWKRPDNSPLHFGNGTRLTVT.